The clone carrying this T cell receptor (beta chain) was seen only a few times. Its antigen is still unknown. The data originate from a study of human T cells and chemical hapten exposure. Time point given: patch test 3, about 24 weeks after DPC sensitization. The treatment is: therapeutic diphenylcyclopropenone sensitization with weekly scalp DPC. Blood collection took place prior to placing each patch test. Study observations and caveats: There were significantly more large CDR3 similarity clusters among expanded TCRs than among controls. With patch test score, the counts of PT1 expanded TCRs showed a positive correlation. TCRs whose frequency exceeded 1 in 1000 remained the same following DPC sensitization.

TCRdb re-called the RACE reads with MiXCR, one entry per CDR3 protein. Of about 190,000 distinct CDR3 sequences in the sample, around 25% were seen once. Per germline, CDR1 DFQATT and CDR2 SNEGSKA (reference sequence). Deletions cut 6 bases from V and 0 bases from J, with 9 bases between. The CDR3 covers 13 residues. The rearrangement joins TRBV20-1 to TRBJ2-1; D remains unclear. The receptor was isolated from a woman aged 35 to 49 with alopecia areata. Some clones in this sample may be carry-over from other donors' samples. The input for sequencing was whole blood, taken in connection with sensitization to the hapten diphenylcyclopropenone (DPC). The CDR3 DNA is TGCAGTGCCCGAAAGAGCTCCTACAATGAGCAGTTCTTC. Its translation: CSARKSSYNEQFF.